This T cell receptor beta chain was identified during a study of regulatory T cells in long-lasting Graves disease. Whole-study context: New Graves' disease cases had less than 3 months of antithyroid drugs.

As for time point: newly diagnosed GD, antithyroid drugs for less than 3 months. Preparation of the TCR library used RNA extracted from PBMCs. This clonotype appeared many times. The antigen remains unidentified. Sequencing libraries for TCR beta were prepared with iRepertoire HTBI primers and Arm-PCR of CDR3 regions. TCRdb recomputed calls from the multiplex PCR reads with MiXCR, one row per CDR3 protein. The table has 300,000 to 400,000 distinct CDR3 sequences, 18% seen once. The V end was cut by 7 bases, the J end by 6 bases, with 12 bases between. This CDR3 is built from 12 residues. Looked up from germline, CDR1 is MNHEY and CDR2 is SVGEGT. Overall study results and limits: Compared with new cases, persistent Graves' patients showed reduced TCR diversity. Among samples with persistent disease, TRBV28, TRBJ1-2 and TRBJ2-5 were favored. Persistent patients had a count of shared public clonotypes (more than 2,500) that exceeded that of new patients (about 970).

Here the sequenced sample was peripheral blood mononuclear cells (PBMCs), taken at new diagnosis, from a patient treated with antithyroid drugs. This chain joins TRBV6-2 or TRBV6-3 and TRBJ1-1, with TRBD1 as a possible D gene (5 bases). This clonotype was obtained from a female donor with Graves disease. CDR3 bases: TGTGCCAGCATCCGAGTGGGGGCTGAAGCTTTCTTT. Translating gives CASIRVGAEAFF.